This T cell receptor beta chain was identified during a study of CD8 T cells in Susac syndrome. Looking at the study overall: When blood was drawn, the patients with Susac syndrome were therapy-naive, on corticosteroids, or on intravenous immunoglobulin alone.

Trimming removed 4 bases from V and 8 bases from J, with 10 bases in between. The CDR3 length is 12 residues. Through negative isolation, CD4+ and CD8+ T cells were obtained, while TEMRA cells were enriched using FACS. RNA in amounts of about 0.5 to 1 ug was reverse transcribed with random hexamers. A multiplex approach, immunoSEQ multiplex PCR, amplified TCR beta CDR3 across 54 Vbeta and 13 Jbeta. In TCRdb, the immunoSEQ multiplex PCR reads were re-called with MiXCR into one record per CDR3 protein. The data hold roughly 200,000 distinct CDR3 sequences, with around nine tenths observed a single time.

Sequenced: CD4+ T cells from PBMCs. The receptor was isolated from a human donor with Susac syndrome. This rearrangement joins TRBV12-3 or TRBV12-4 to TRBJ2-3, with a tentative D call TRBD2 (5 bases). The DNA of the CDR3 is TGTGCCAGCAGTTCTACTAGACGTACGCAGTATTTT. It yields the protein CASSSTRRTQYF.